A selection of T cell receptor beta chains follows, all from one sample in a study of regulatory T cells in long-lasting Graves disease. TCRdb reprocessed the multiplex PCR reads with MiXCR, giving one entry per CDR3 protein. Of about 440,000 distinct CDR3 sequences detected, just under 15% appear once; the ten largest clones hold around 15%. These same records also appear under a second study, on T cells in Graves' hyperthyroidism and ophthalmopathy.

The source material was peripheral blood mononuclear cells (PBMCs), sampled at new diagnosis, from a patient treated with antithyroid drugs. The origin of the receptors is a woman in her twenties or thirties with Graves disease. The CDR3 runs from the conserved cysteine through the conserved F or W. The order of the fields is J gene, D gene, clone size, V gene, CDR3 DNA, CDR3 protein. The D gene is left open where the match is weak. Some rows have no size entry. The others give once, few or many, or a class for an expanded clone.

j_gene: TRBJ2-2; d_gene: -; abundance: many; v_gene: TRBV28; CDR3nt: TGTGCCAGCAGTTTTGGAGGAAACACCGGGGAGCTGTTTTTT; CDR3aa: CASSFGGNTGELFF
j_gene: TRBJ2-5; d_gene: TRBD2; abundance: few; v_gene: TRBV11-2; CDR3nt: TGTGCCAGCAGCTCGGGACTAGCCCTTATTGGGACCCAGTACTTC; CDR3aa: CASSSGLALIGTQYF
j_gene: TRBJ2-1; d_gene: -; abundance: many; v_gene: TRBV20-1; CDR3nt: TGCAGTGCTAGAGATCGGCAAGGTAGCTCCTCCTACAATGAGCAGTTCTTC; CDR3aa: CSARDRQGSSSYNEQFF
j_gene: TRBJ2-7; d_gene: -; abundance: -; v_gene: TRBV7-2; CDR3nt: TGTGCCAGCAGCTTGATAGGCTACGAGCAGTGCTTC; CDR3aa: CASSLIGYEQCF
j_gene: TRBJ2-7; d_gene: TRBD1; abundance: many; v_gene: TRBV6-5; CDR3nt: TGTGCCAGCAGTTACTCGGAGGGACAGGGTTCCTACGAGCAGTACTTC; CDR3aa: CASSYSEGQGSYEQYF
j_gene: TRBJ2-1; d_gene: -; abundance: medium-sized; v_gene: TRBV2; CDR3nt: TGTGCCAGCAAGGCCCGAGGCGATGAGCAGTTCTTC; CDR3aa: CASKARGDEQFF
j_gene: TRBJ2-5; d_gene: -; abundance: many; v_gene: TRBV30; CDR3nt: TGTGCCTGGAGTGAGGACTCGGTCCAGTACTTC; CDR3aa: CAWSEDSVQYF
j_gene: TRBJ2-7; d_gene: TRBD1; abundance: -; v_gene: TRBV20-1; CDR3nt: TGCAGTGCTAGCGCAGGGGGCTCCTACGAGCAGTACTTC; CDR3aa: CSASAGGSYEQYF
j_gene: TRBJ2-3; d_gene: TRBD2; abundance: -; v_gene: TRBV20-1; CDR3nt: TGCAGTGCTAGAGTGACAAGCGGGAGGTCCACAGATACGCAGTATTTT; CDR3aa: CSARVTSGRSTDTQYF
j_gene: TRBJ1-6; d_gene: -; abundance: few; v_gene: TRBV11-1; CDR3nt: TGTGCCAGCAGCTTATTGGGAGACAGCGCAGCATATAATTCACCCCTCCACTTT; CDR3aa: CASSLLGDSAAYNSPLHF
j_gene: TRBJ2-7; d_gene: TRBD1; abundance: -; v_gene: TRBV10-2; CDR3nt: TGCGCCAGCAGCCAGGGACAGGGAAAAACCTACGAGCAGTACTTC; CDR3aa: CASSQGQGKTYEQYF
j_gene: TRBJ1-5; d_gene: -; abundance: -; v_gene: TRBV5-1; CDR3nt: TGCGCCAGCAGCTTGAGTCAGGGTGGACAGCCCCAGCATTTT; CDR3aa: CASSLSQGGQPQHF
j_gene: TRBJ2-2; d_gene: -; abundance: few; v_gene: TRBV5-5; CDR3nt: TGTGCCAGCAGCTTGATCAGGGCAGTGATGACCGGGGAGCTGTTTTTT; CDR3aa: CASSLIRAVMTGELFF
j_gene: TRBJ2-3; d_gene: -; abundance: many; v_gene: TRBV28; CDR3nt: TGTGCCAGCAGCGCCCGGGTGACGCAGTATTTT; CDR3aa: CASSARVTQYF
j_gene: TRBJ2-2; d_gene: TRBD1; abundance: -; v_gene: TRBV5-1; CDR3nt: TGCGCCAGCCTACCAGGACAGGGGGCGAACACCGGGGAGCTGTTTTTT; CDR3aa: CASLPGQGANTGELFF
j_gene: TRBJ1-1; d_gene: TRBD1; abundance: many; v_gene: TRBV20-1; CDR3nt: TGCAGTGCGGAAGACTGGACAGGGGGGACTGAAGCTTTCTTT; CDR3aa: CSAEDWTGGTEAFF
j_gene: TRBJ1-6; d_gene: TRBD1; abundance: few; v_gene: TRBV12-3/TRBV12-4; CDR3nt: TGTGCCAGCAGGAACAGGGGGCTACGGAATTCACCCCTCCACTTT; CDR3aa: CASRNRGLRNSPLHF